This T cell receptor (beta chain) was documented in a study of identical twins listed by TCRdb under 2016. Regarding the research as a whole: To test whether fetal clonotypes persist, the study used deep sequencing on TCR alpha and beta repertoires from monozygotic twins, unrelated adults of various ages, and cord blood. To rule out contamination, replicate twin experiments were performed at different times with different library preparation protocols.

Every donor in the study was a healthy Caucasian. The twin cohort comprised three pairs of female monozygotic twins, all aged roughly 18 to 30 years. The RNA used for TCR libraries was isolated from peripheral blood mononuclear cells. Note on this clonotype: Which antigen it targets is not known. Base qualities are not recorded, but no much larger clone differs from it by a single base.

Library preparation employed 5' RACE. For sequencing, an Illumina HiSeq 2000 was employed. Template switching introduced a universal primer binding site; the final cDNA contained a unique molecular identifier, enabling accurate counting of TCR cDNA molecules. Specific primers in the conserved constant-segment region were used to synthesize first-strand cDNA for TCR alpha and beta chains. To control for contamination, every cDNA library was double barcoded, receiving both a SMART-Mk sample barcode and Illumina barcodes. TruSeq adapter sequences along with Illumina sample barcodes were introduced in two successive PCR steps. The TCR alpha and beta cDNA libraries were sequenced on the Illumina HiSeq platform using custom primers. Turning to the authors' computational methods: Unique molecular identifiers were extracted from raw reads with MiGEC, and CDR3 positions were determined with MiXCR. Recombination models were inferred per individual with the repgenHMM and IGoR tools using an EM algorithm. Shared clonotype analysis was performed with the tcR package in R, normalizing sharing by the product of cloneset sizes. To study raw recombination without the effects of thymic and clonal selection, out-of-frame nonproductive sequences were analyzed. The public reads were run again by TCRdb, first through fastp at Q25 and then through MiXCR, and only productive beta chains were kept. Every CDR3 protein is listed once, alongside the most common genes and DNA of its rows. Clone size and V and J calls follow TCRdb, not the original study. The sample yields 550,000 to 700,000 distinct CDR3 sequences; 7.5% to 10% were counted once. 3% of the sample rests with the top ten.

V trim: 5 bases; J trim: 8 bases; unmatched bases: 11. Based on the germline V gene, the CDR1 and CDR2 sequences are SGHTA and FQGNSA. The CDR3, cysteine through phenylalanine, is 16 amino acids long. Of all the DNA, just the CDR3 is kept, 48 bases in frame from base 1. On the study overall, not on this receptor specifically: Zero-insertion analyses could be partly confounded by invariant T cells such as MAIT and iNKT, though diverse VJ usage argued against such confounding for most clonotypes. Out-of-frame TCR alpha sharing in monozygotic twins was systematically underestimated by recombination models, whereas sharing between unrelated individuals was in agreement with the recombination models. Abundant cord blood beta clonotypes carried fewer insertions; young adult naive repertoires showed a weaker similar trend, while memory repertoires showed none. Excess twin sharing in beta out-of-frame sequences was weaker because fewer shared sequences lowered the signal-to-noise ratio. Out-of-frame TCR alpha sequences shared between twins showed an excess of low generation-probability sequences compared with coincidental sharing between unrelated individuals. Because the same donors could not be followed over many years, conclusions were based on cross-sectional statistical analysis.

This same sample was also part of a study on yellow fever vaccine responses in identical twins. The second study's paper adds: The T cell response to vaccination in identical twins was reported by the authors to appear partly convergent and partly personalized. In the study, vaccine-responding T cell clones were precisely tracked in identical twins.

The sample consisted of PBMCs. This TCR came from a woman aged 18-29 years in good health. Recombination linked TRBV7-2 to TRBJ2-1; 11 central bases correspond to TRBD2. The encoded CDR3 is CASSPGASGGWDEQFF. The nucleotide sequence reads TGTGCCAGCAGCCCTGGCGCTAGCGGGGGGTGGGATGAGCAGTTCTTC.